This TCR beta chain emerged from a study of cytomegalovirus exposure and HLA in healthy donors. Turning to the study itself: A preliminary data release comprised tens of millions of unique TCRs obtained from HLA-typed donors. Study observations and caveats: In a later analysis, roughly 17,000 TCR beta sequences were associated with HLA alleles at 0.05 false discovery rate.

As concerns this clone: Its matching antigen is unknown.

PCR primers comprised 60 Vbeta and 13 Jbeta primers. The authors' processing: Among the unique TCR beta chains that a later analysis counted, about 81 million in all, some 10 million were shared. Produced via immunoSEQ multiplex PCR; TCRdb's table is partial and in-frame only. The V and J calls and clone size come from that table; D and trimming were worked out from the DNA. Of under 200,000 clones in the sample, more than 60% were seen once. Input material: PBMCs. The source is a woman between 50 and 59 years old in good health and CMV-seropositive.

CDR3 residues: CAIRASRTSGKETQYF. The DNA for the CDR3 is TGTGCCATCCGAGCATCCAGGACTAGCGGTAAAGAGACCCAGTACTTC. V gene TRBV10-3 combines with J gene TRBJ2-5, with TRBD2 matching 10 bases. The ends lost 8 bases at V and 3 bases at J; junction bases unmatched: 12. Germline CDR1 ENHRY, CDR2 SYGVKD. The CDR3 is 16 amino acids.